This T cell receptor (beta chain) is drawn from a study of response to subunit inactivated influenza vaccine. Study-level points and caveats: Authors suggested each seasonal influenza vaccination recruits few new T cells.

As concerns this clonotype: The target antigen is unknown.

The germline V gene encodes CDR1 MNHEY and CDR2 SMNVEV (reference sequence). Trimming pared 3 bases from V and 8 bases from J, leaving 17 bases between. CDR3 length: 16 amino acids. TCRdb fed the RT-PCR reads into MiXCR, producing one record per CDR3 protein. Altogether around 710,000 distinct CDR3 sequences are present, about 14% being singletons, with the ten largest covering approximately 7%. This TCR was recovered from a man aged 50-59 years who received an inactivated influenza vaccine. The chain uses TRBV27 and TRBJ1-6; D not resolved. The source material was PBMCs from blood, sampled about 14 days before vaccination. The DNA of the CDR3 is TGTGCCAGCAGTTTTGACTTCAGGTTACGGGATTCACCCCTCCACTTT. Encoded protein: CASSFDFRLRDSPLHF.